The source of this TCR beta chain is a study of T cells in Graves' hyperthyroidism and ophthalmopathy. Turning to the study itself: Peripheral blood collection took place at initial diagnosis, before any treatment.

Authors of the study amplified TCR beta CDR3 regions from RNA transcripts. RT-PCR in the first round (using the HTBI primer set) targeted the TCR CDR3. MiXCR was run by TCRdb on the multiplex PCR reads, yielding one entry per CDR3 protein. The sample includes hundreds of thousands of distinct CDR3 sequences, 13% to 15% of them seen just once. Ten or more counts support this clonotype. The antigen is undetermined. Findings and limits, study-wide: Prediction of ophthalmopathy progression came a median around 6 months pre-onset. Blood samples included most of the expanded thyroid clonotypes exceeding 0.001.

The germline V and J ends were trimmed by 5 bases and 6 bases, with 17 bases remaining between them. The CDR3 covers 15 residues. CDR1 and CDR2 (germline): MDHEN, SYDVKM. The V gene is TRBV28, the J gene TRBJ2-1, with D possibly TRBD2 on 7 matching bases. The receptor was isolated from a woman younger than 35 with Graves' hyperthyroidism. Sequencing input: blood. Here the CDR3 reads CASSQASGGGNEQFF. As DNA, the CDR3 is TGTGCCAGCAGTCAAGCTAGCGGAGGGGGCAATGAGCAGTTCTTC.